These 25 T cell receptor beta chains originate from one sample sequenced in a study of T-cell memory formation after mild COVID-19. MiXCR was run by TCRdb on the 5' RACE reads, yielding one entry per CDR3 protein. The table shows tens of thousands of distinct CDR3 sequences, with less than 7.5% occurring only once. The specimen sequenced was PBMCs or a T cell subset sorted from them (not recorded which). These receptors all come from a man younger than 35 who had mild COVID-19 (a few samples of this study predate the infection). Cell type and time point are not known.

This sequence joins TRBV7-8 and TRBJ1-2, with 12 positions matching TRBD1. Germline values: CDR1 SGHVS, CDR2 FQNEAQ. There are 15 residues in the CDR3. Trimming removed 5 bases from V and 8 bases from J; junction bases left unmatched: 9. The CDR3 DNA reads TGTGCCAGCAGCGCCCGGGACAGGGGGCTCGGGGGCTACACCTTC. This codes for CASSARDRGLGGYTF. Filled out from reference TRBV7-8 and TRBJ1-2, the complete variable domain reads GAGVSQSPRYKVAKRGQDVALRCDPISGHVSLFWYQQALGQGPEFLTYFQNEAQLDKSGLPSDRFFAERPEGSVSTLKIQRTQQEDSAVYLCASSARDRGLGGYTFGSGTRLTVV.

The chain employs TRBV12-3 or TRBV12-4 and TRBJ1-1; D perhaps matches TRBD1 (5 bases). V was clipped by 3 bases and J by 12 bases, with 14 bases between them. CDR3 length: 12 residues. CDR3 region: CASSFGREATFF. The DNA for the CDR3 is TGTGCCAGCAGTTTTGGCAGGGAAGCAACTTTCTTT.

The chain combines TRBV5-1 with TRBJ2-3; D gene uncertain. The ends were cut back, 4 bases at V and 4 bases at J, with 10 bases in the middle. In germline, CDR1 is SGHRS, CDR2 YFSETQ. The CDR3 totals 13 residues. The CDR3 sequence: CASSIQGSDTQYF. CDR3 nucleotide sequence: TGCGCCAGCAGCATCCAAGGGTCAGATACGCAGTATTTT. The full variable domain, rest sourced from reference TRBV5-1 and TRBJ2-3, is KAGVTQTPRYLIKTRGQQVTLSCSPISGHRSVSWYQQTPGQGLQFLFEYFSETQRNKGNFPGRFSGRQFSNSRSEMNVSTLELGDSALYLCASSIQGSDTQYFGPGTRLTVL.

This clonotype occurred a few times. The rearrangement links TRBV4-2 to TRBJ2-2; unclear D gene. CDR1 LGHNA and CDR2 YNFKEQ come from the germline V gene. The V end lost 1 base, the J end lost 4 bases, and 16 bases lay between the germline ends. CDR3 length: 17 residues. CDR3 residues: CASSQGLGGGPTGELFF. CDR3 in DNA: TGTGCCAGCAGCCAAGGATTAGGTGGTGGGCCCACCGGGGAGCTGTTTTTT.

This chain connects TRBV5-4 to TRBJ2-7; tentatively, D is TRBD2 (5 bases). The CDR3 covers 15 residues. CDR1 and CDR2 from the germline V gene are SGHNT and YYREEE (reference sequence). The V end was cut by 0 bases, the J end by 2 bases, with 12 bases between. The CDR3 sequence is CASSLAAGATYEQYF. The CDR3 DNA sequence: TGTGCCAGCAGCTTGGCCGCGGGTGCCACCTACGAGCAGTACTTC.

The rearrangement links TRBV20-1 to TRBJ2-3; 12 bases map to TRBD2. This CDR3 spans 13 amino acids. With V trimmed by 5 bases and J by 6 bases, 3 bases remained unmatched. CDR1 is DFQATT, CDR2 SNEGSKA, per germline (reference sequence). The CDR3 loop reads CSARTSGVDTQYF. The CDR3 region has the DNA TGCAGTGCTCGGACTAGCGGGGTGGATACGCAGTATTTT.

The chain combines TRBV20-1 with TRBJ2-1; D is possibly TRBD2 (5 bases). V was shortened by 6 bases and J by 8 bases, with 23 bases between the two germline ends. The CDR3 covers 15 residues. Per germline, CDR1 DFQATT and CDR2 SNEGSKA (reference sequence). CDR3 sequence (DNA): TGCAGTGCCCACGGCCGTCATGAGGGCCGGGATGAGCAGTTCTTC. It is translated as CSAHGRHEGRDEQFF.

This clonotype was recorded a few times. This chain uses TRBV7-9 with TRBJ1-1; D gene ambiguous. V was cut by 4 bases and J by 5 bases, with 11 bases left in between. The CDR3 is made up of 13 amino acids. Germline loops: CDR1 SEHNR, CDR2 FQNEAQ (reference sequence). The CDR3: CASSYRVRTEAFF. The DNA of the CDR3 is TGTGCCAGCAGCTACCGGGTCAGGACTGAAGCTTTCTTT.

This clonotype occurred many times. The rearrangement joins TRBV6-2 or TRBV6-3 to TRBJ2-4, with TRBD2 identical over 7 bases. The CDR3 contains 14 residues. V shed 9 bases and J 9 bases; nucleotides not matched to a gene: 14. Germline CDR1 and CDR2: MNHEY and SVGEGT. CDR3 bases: TGTGCCAGTGTAGCGGGTCCCTTCCAGGTCATTCAGTACTTC. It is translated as CASVAGPFQVIQYF.

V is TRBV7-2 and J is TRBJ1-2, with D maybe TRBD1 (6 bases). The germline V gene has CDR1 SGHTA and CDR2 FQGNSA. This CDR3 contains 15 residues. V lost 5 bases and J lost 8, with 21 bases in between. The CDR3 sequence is CASSRSGQGLSGYTF. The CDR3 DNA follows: TGTGCCAGCAGCCGTTCTGGGCAGGGGCTCTCCGGCTACACCTTC.

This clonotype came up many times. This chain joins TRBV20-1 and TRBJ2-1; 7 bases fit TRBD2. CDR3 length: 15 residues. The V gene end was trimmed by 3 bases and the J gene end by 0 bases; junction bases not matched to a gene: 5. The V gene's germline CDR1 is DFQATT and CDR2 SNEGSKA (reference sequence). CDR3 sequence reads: CSARPLAVSYNEQFF. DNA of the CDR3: TGCAGTGCTAGGCCCCTAGCGGTCTCCTACAATGAGCAGTTCTTC.

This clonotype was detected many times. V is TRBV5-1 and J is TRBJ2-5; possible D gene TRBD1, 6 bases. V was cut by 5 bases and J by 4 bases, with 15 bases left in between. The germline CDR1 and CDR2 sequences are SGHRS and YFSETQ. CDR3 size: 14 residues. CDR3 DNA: TGCGCCAGCAGTTCGGGGCCCAGGGGAGAGACCCAGTACTTC. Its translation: CASSSGPRGETQYF.

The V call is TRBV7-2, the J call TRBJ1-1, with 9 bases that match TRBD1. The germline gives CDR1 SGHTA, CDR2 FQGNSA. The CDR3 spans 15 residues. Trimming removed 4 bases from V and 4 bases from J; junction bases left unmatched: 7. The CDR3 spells CASSSLGQGGTEAFF. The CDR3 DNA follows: TGTGCCAGCAGCTCCCTGGGACAGGGAGGCACTGAAGCTTTCTTT.

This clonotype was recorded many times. This CDR3 is CASSPSWGANTGELFF. CDR3 sequence (DNA): TGTGCCAGCAGCCCCTCGTGGGGCGCGAACACCGGGGAGCTGTTTTTT. The V call is TRBV12-3 or TRBV12-4, the J call TRBJ2-2; D might be TRBD1 (5 bases). V dropped 6 bases and J dropped 0 bases, with 14 bases sitting between them. The CDR3 extends over 16 amino acids.

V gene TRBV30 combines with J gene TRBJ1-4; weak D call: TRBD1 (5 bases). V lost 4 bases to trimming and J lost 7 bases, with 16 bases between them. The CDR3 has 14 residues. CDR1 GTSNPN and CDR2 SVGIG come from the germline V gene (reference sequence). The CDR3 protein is CAWTGTAGGEKLFF. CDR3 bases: TGTGCCTGGACCGGGACCGCGGGCGGTGAAAAACTGTTTTTT.

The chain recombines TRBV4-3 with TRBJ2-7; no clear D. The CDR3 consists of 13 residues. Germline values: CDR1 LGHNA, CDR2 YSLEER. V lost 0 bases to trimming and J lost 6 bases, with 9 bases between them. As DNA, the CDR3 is TGCGCCAGCAGCCAAGAACGGGTGTTCGAGCAGTACTTC. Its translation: CASSQERVFEQYF.

This CDR3 is CASSPLQTSGGIDSTDTQYF. The CDR3 nucleotides are TGCGCCAGCAGCCCTTTACAGACTAGCGGGGGGATCGATAGCACAGATACGCAGTATTTT. The chain recombines TRBV5-1 with TRBJ2-3, with 13 positions matching TRBD2. The germline V gene has CDR1 SGHRS and CDR2 YFSETQ. With 4 bases clipped from V and 0 bases from J, the junction kept 14 bases outside the gene matches. CDR3 length equals 20 residues.

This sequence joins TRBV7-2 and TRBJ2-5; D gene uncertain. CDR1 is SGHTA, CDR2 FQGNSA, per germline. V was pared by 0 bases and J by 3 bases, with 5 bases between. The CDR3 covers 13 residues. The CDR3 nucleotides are TGTGCCAGCAGCTTAGCGGACGAAGAGACCCAGTACTTC. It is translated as CASSLADEETQYF.

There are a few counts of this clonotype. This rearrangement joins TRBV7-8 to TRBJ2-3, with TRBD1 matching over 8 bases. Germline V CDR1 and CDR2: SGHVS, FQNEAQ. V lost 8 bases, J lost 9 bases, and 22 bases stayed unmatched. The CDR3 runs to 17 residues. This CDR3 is CASRQTRDRMGFGTQYF. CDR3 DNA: TGTGCCAGCCGACAAACTCGGGACAGGATGGGATTTGGGACGCAGTATTTT.

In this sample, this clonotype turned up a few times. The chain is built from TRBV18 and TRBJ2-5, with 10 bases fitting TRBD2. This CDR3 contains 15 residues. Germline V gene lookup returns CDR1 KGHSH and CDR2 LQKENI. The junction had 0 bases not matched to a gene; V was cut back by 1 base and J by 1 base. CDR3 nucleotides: TGTGCCAGCTCACCACGGACTAGCGGCCAAGAGACCCAGTACTTC. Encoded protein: CASSPRTSGQETQYF. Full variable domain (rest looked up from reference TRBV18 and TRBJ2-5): NAGVMQNPRHLVRRRGQEARLRCSPMKGHSHVYWYRQLPEEGLKFMVYLQKENIIDESGMPKERFSAEFPKEGPSILRIQQVVRGDSAAYFCASSPRTSGQETQYFGPGTRLLVL.

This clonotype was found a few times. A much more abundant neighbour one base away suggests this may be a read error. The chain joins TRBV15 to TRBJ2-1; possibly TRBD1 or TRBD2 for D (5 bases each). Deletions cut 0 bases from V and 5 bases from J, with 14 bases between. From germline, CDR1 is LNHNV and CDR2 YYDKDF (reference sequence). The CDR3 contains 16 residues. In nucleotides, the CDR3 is TGTGCCACCAGCAGAGACATGAGGGGCGAGGACAATGAGCAGTTCTTC. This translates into CATSRDMRGEDNEQFF.

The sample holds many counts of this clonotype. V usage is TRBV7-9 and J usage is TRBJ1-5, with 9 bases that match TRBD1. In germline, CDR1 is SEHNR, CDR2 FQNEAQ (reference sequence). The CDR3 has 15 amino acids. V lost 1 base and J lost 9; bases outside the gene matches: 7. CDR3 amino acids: CASSLGDREQGPQHF. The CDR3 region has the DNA TGTGCCAGCAGCTTAGGGGACAGGGAACAGGGGCCCCAGCATTTT.

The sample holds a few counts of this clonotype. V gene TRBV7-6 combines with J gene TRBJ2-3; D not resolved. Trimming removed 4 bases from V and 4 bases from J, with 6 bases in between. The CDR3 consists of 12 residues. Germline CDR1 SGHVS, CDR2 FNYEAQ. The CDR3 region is CASSSEADTQYF. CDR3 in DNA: TGTGCCAGCAGCTCAGAGGCAGATACGCAGTATTTT. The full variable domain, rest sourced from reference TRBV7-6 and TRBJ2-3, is GAGVSQSPRYKVTKRGQDVALRCDPISGHVSLYWYRQALGQGPEFLTYFNYEAQQDKSGLPNDRFSAERPEGSISTLTIQRTEQRDSAMYRCASSSEADTQYFGPGTRLTVL.

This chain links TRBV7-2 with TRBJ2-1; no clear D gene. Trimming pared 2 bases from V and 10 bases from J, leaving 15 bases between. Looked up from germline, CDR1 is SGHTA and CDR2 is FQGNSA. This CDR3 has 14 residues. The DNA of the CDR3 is TGTGCCAGCAGCTTACAACCAAATACAAGGGAGCAGTTCTTC. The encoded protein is CASSLQPNTREQFF.

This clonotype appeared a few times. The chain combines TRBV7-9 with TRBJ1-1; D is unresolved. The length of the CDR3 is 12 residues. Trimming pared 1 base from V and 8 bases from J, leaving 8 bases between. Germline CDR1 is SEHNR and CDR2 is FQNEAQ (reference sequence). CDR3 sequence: CASSLDAGEAFF. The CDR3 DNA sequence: TGTGCCAGCAGCTTAGACGCGGGAGAAGCTTTCTTT.